This T cell receptor beta chain was recovered during a study of blood T cell repertoires in COVID-19. Study context: Specimens from acute and convalescent COVID-19 originated in the United States, Italy and Spain. PBMCs, B-cell-depleted T cells, or T cells were the source of the cDNA or gDNA that made up the material.

The table came from immunoSEQ multiplex PCR; TCRdb's copy has only in-frame clones and leaves some out. The table has about 200,000 clones, roughly 86% seen once. The specimen sequenced was peripheral blood. This TCR was recovered from a woman aged 70-85 years with active or convalescent COVID-19.

The CDR3 here is CASSDPPSTYEQYF. Here the CDR3 DNA reads TGTGCCAGCAGTGACCCACCATCTACCTACGAGCAGTACTTC. The chain employs TRBV2 and TRBJ2-7; D gene uncertain. The V end was cut by 3 bases, the J end by 2 bases, with 11 bases between. CDR3 length: 14 residues. Germline V gene sequence: CDR1 SNHLY, CDR2 FYNNEI.